A single sample is the source of the 13 T cell receptor beta chains below, sequenced in a study of blood T cells in healthy people across ages. A second PCR of about 7 to 11 cycles used a sample-barcoded 5' primer and a J-beta primer mix. Each CDR3 protein gets one entry after TCRdb re-called the 5' RACE reads with MiXCR. The sample contains about 1.1 million distinct CDR3 sequences, about two fifths of which appear only once. Sequenced material: blood. These receptor sequences come from a man younger than 35 in good health.

This clonotype was observed a few times. CDR3 coding DNA: TGTGCCAGCAGCGAGAATAGTAGGGCCCTTACAAATGAGCAGTTCTTC. It translates to CASSENSRALTNEQFF. The genes are TRBV14 and TRBJ2-1; no clear D gene. Germline assignment: CDR1 SGHDN and CDR2 FVKESK. The V end lost 5 bases, the J end lost 7 bases, and 21 bases lay between the germline ends. The CDR3 is made up of 16 amino acids.

This clonotype was counted once. This chain links TRBV6-5 with TRBJ1-2; 7 bases agree with TRBD1. The germline CDR1 and CDR2 sequences are MNHEY and SVGAGI. The CDR3 consists of 15 residues. V was clipped by 0 bases and J by 7 bases; unmatched bases: 8. DNA of the CDR3: TGTGCCAGCAGTTACTCGCTCAGGGGGAATTGTGGCTACACCTTC. This encodes CASSYSLRGNCGYTF.

The chain uses TRBV9 and TRBJ2-1; D ambiguous. The germline V gene encodes CDR1 SGDLS and CDR2 YYNGEE. CDR3 length: 13 amino acids. Trimming cost V 3 bases and J 5 bases, with 9 bases left between them. The CDR3 reads CASSGENNNEQFF. Written as DNA, the CDR3 is TGTGCCAGCAGCGGAGAGAACAACAATGAGCAGTTCTTC.

To note about this clonotype: Germline and junction disagree at one end, which may indicate a read error. The chain joins TRBV10-3 to TRBJ2-5; D unclear. Per the germline V gene, CDR1 is ENHRY and CDR2 is SYGVKD. CDR3 size: 13 residues. The CDR3 nucleotides are TGTGCCATCGGTACAGAGTACCAAGAGACCCGGTACTTC. It translates to CAIGTEYQETRYF.

For this clonotype: One end of the junction is discordant with germline, which a read error may explain. The CDR3 sequence: CTSSITTSNQPQHF. In nucleotides, the CDR3 is TGTACCAGTAGTATAACAACTAGCAATCAGCCCCAGCATTTT. The genes are TRBV19 and TRBJ1-5, with no clear D. The CDR3 has 14 residues. CDR1 and CDR2 from the germline V gene are LNHDA and SQIVND (reference sequence).

This clonotype occurred once. The rearrangement links TRBV9 to TRBJ1-2; perhaps TRBD1 as D (5 bases). The germline V gene has CDR1 SGDLS and CDR2 YYNGEE. The CDR3 length is 13 residues. Trimming removed 1 base from V and 12 bases from J, with 16 bases in between. Here the CDR3 reads CASSVSPGQGHTF. The CDR3 coding sequence is TGTGCCAGCAGCGTAAGTCCCGGCCAGGGCCACACCTTC.

The chain links TRBV19 to TRBJ1-4; tentative D call: TRBD1 (6 bases). CDR1 is LNHDA and CDR2 is SQIVND in the germline V gene (reference sequence). V was cut by 3 bases and J by 4 bases, with 12 bases left in between. The CDR3 runs to 15 residues. This CDR3 is CASSIRGQSNEKLFF. Written as DNA, the CDR3 is TGTGCCAGTAGTATTCGGGGGCAGAGTAATGAAAAACTGTTTTTT.

This chain links TRBV20-1 with TRBJ2-4; 10 bases match TRBD2. The CDR3 has 16 residues. Germline CDR1 is DFQATT and CDR2 is SNEGSKA (reference sequence). Germline trimming cut 0 bases from V and 6 bases from J; bases unmatched to any gene: 8. The CDR3 nucleotides are TGCAGTGCTAGAGAGGGAGAAGCGGGGGGGCGAAACATTCAGTACTTC. Its translation is CSAREGEAGGRNIQYF.

The rearrangement links TRBV6-2 or TRBV6-3 to TRBJ1-2; D perhaps matches TRBD1 (6 bases). Germline CDR1 is MNHEY and CDR2 is SVGEGT. CDR3 length equals 14 residues. V shed 7 bases and J shed 10 bases, with 22 bases lying between them. This CDR3 reads CASTDGQFLGDYTF. CDR3 bases: TGTGCCAGCACCGACGGACAGTTTCTTGGAGACTACACCTTC.

V gene TRBV7-2 combines with J gene TRBJ1-4, with 7 positions matching TRBD1. The CDR3 has 13 residues. V lost 3 bases, J lost 8 bases, and 3 bases stayed unmatched. Germline values: CDR1 SGHTA, CDR2 FQGNSA. In DNA, the CDR3 is TGTGCCAGCAGCTTTCAGGGGGAGGAAAAACTGTTTTTT. Translation gives CASSFQGEEKLFF.

The rearrangement joins TRBV25-1 to TRBJ2-4, with D tentatively TRBD2 (5 bases). The V gene lost 1 base and the J gene lost 13 bases, with 14 bases spanning the gap. CDR3 size: 13 residues. The V gene's germline CDR1 is MGHDK and CDR2 SYGVNS. CDR3 bases: TGTGCCAGCAGTGAATGGGGTACTAGTGAGCAGTACTTC. Translating gives CASSEWGTSEQYF.

This clonotype was recorded only once. This chain links TRBV6-5 with TRBJ2-2; the match to TRBD2 covers 8 bases. CDR1 and CDR2 (germline): MNHEY, SVGAGI. J gave up 6 bases and V 2 bases, and 2 bases lay outside the gene matches. The CDR3 is 14 amino acids. This chain's CDR3 is CASSYLGGAGELFF. As DNA, the CDR3 is TGTGCCAGCAGTTACCTCGGGGGGGCCGGGGAGCTGTTTTTT.

The chain combines TRBV21-1 with TRBJ2-3; the listed D gene, TRBD1, was not tested against the DNA. TRBV21-1 is a documented pseudogene. This CDR3 comprises 19 residues. The CDR3 sequence is CASSKVPPLRDTCTDTQYF. The DNA of the CDR3 is TGTGCCAGCAGCAAAGTCCCCCCGCTCCGGGACACCTGCACAGATACGCAGTATTTT.